The clone carrying this T cell receptor (beta chain) was counted once. As handled by the study authors: Counts of nucleated cells, estimated from reference gene primer amplification, were obtained. The data were produced by immunoSEQ multiplex PCR, yet TCRdb's version contains in-frame clones alone and is incomplete. The DNA was the basis for D and trimming; V, J and clone size are from that table. The table lists a few hundred thousand clones, 88% of them singletons. These data belong to a study of blood T cell repertoires in COVID-19. V gave up 0 bases and J gave up 5 bases, with 20 bases separating them. Germline values: CDR1 SGDLS, CDR2 YYNGEE. The CDR3 has 17 amino acids.

The specimen was PBMCs or T cells enriched from blood (not recorded which). The chain carries TRBV9 and TRBJ1-2; D is ambiguous. The clonotype originates from a woman aged 25-40 years who had recovered from COVID-19. The CDR3 spells CASSVDFRGEQKYGYTF. CDR3 nucleotide sequence: TGTGCCAGCAGCGTAGATTTTCGGGGAGAACAAAAGTATGGCTACACCTTC.